This is a list of T cell receptor beta chains from one sample in a study of T cell responses to AZD1222 COVID-19 vaccine. TCRdb's table, derived via immunoSEQ multiplex PCR, lists solely in-frame clones and lacks some. The repertoire has some 120,000 clones, roughly 90% of them found once; the top ten carry around 10%. The material was peripheral blood, obtained on day 0 of MenACWY control vaccination. The receptors derive from an adult in good health. Each CDR3 is given without its conserved first and last residue. A row's size may be missing; if present it is once, few, many or a size class.

j_gene,v_gene,abundance,CDR3aa
TRBJ2-1,TRBV12-3/TRBV12-4,.,ASSLASRGF
TRBJ1-2,TRBV9,.,ASSVGGGDYGYT
TRBJ1-3,TRBV7-6,.,ASSLAPTTLKSGNTIY
TRBJ1-3,TRBV3-1/TRBV3-2,.,ASSHRGADRGQSGNTIY
TRBJ1-2,TRBV5-4,.,ASSIQGVRPSNYGYT
TRBJ1-2,TRBV29-1,.,SVDYGDLRDGYT
TRBJ2-5,TRBV7-9,.,ASSLNSGKETQY
TRBJ2-2,TRBV6-2/TRBV6-3,.,ASSPNRDWRKTAARGELF
TRBJ2-7,TRBV7-8,.,ASSQGLAGKLNEQY
TRBJ1-5,TRBV19,.,ASSIFNSNQPQH
TRBJ1-3,TRBV10-3,.,AISQLDRTSSGNTIY
TRBJ2-1,TRBV5-1,.,ASSLEAGSYNEQF
TRBJ1-1,TRBV9,.,ASSAGLVNTEAF
TRBJ1-2,TRBV2,.,ASSEQGMGNYGYT
TRBJ2-5,TRBV10-1,.,ASSANQETQY
TRBJ2-7,TRBV7-2,.,ASSPAADHYEQY
TRBJ1-1,TRBV11-2,.,ASSSTGIEAF
TRBJ2-1,TRBV11-2,.,ASSLDLRGRRNEQF
TRBJ2-3,TRBV3-1/TRBV3-2,.,ASSQLSTDTQY
TRBJ2-7,TRBV27,.,ASRHQSYEQY
TRBJ2-7,TRBV7-8,.,ASSLGDYEQY
TRBJ2-1,TRBV5-4,.,ASSSGTSGKYNEQF
TRBJ2-7,TRBV6-1,.,ASSDPGTSGFEQY
TRBJ1-2,TRBV5-4,.,ASSLGEYGYT
TRBJ2-5,TRBV5-1,.,ASREGQETQY
TRBJ1-5,TRBV6-5,.,ASSYSVTQPQH
TRBJ2-7,TRBV4-3,once,ASSQDIFVASSYEQY
TRBJ1-5,TRBV2,.,ASSATGLVSNQPQH
TRBJ1-1,TRBV6-2/TRBV6-3,few,ASSYRPGTGYMNTEAF
TRBJ1-1,TRBV5-1,.,ASSRYGGSGTEAF
TRBJ1-6,TRBV30,.,AWSPQDRLNSPLH
TRBJ2-7,TRBV5-1,.,ATQRGTSSYEQY
TRBJ2-6,TRBV29-1,.,SVLDSGTGSSGANVLT
TRBJ1-4,TRBV9,.,ASSLGQVSGEKLF